What follows is one T cell receptor beta chain and its context. The antigen it binds to is not known. No much larger clonotype is one base removed from it; base qualities were not supplied. The CDR1 and CDR2 encoded by the germline V gene are MNHEY and SVGAGI. The V and J ends are trimmed by 6 bases and 0 bases, leaving 8 bases between them. CDR3 length: 13 amino acids, cysteine to phenylalanine. Of all the DNA, just the CDR3 is kept, 39 bases in frame from base 1. The sample comes from a study of beta chain features in type 1 diabetes listed by TCRdb under 2018. Some background on the complete study: No differences in mean age, gender distribution, total cell number or subset yield were found between patients and healthy donors. Across all samples, around 99 million sorted cells were examined, and cell number per subset correlated strongly with RNA yield. In the study, TCRB repertoires of sorted circulating CD4+ T cell subsets from recently diagnosed type 1 diabetes patients were compared with those of matched healthy donors. Naive and central memory subsets were obtained from all 30 or so donors, but regulatory and stem cell-like memory subsets were isolated from only 8 patients and roughly eight healthy donors. Results the study describes overall, beyond this receptor: Naive, central memory and regulatory TCRB repertoires appeared more similar among patients than among healthy donors. Because cDNA was sequenced instead of genomic DNA, highly expressing activated cells could be over-represented, though the groups showed no difference in activation or CD3 levels. A moderate but significant shortening of TCRB CDR3 length was observed in type 1 diabetes patients in all four CD4+ subsets. Because small numbers of individuals were included in the HLA sub-analyses, any influence of HLA type on TCRB rearrangement was left unresolved. Fewer insertions and more nucleotide deletions at VDJ recombination sites were observed in patients with type 1 diabetes, implying thymic rearrangement abnormalities. Shorter templates might have been favored by PCR, but patient and control samples were amplified and corrected together, so both groups would have been affected equally by any skew.

The entire amount of isolated RNA was reverse transcribed using the High Capacity cDNA Reverse Transcription Kit, so the sequenced TCRB transcripts were expressed ones. Naive, central memory and regulatory T cell samples underwent deep immunoSEQ sequencing, averaging around 3.6 million total reads per sample. Sorted cells were lysed in RLT buffer and RNA was extracted with DNase-treated RNeasy Micro or Mini kits, depending on cell number. To prevent cross-contamination, every cell subset was processed on its own, while patient and healthy donor samples were processed together. The immunoSEQ multiplex PCR was used to amplify TCRB sequences from cDNA, yielding 87-bp fragments that span the CDR3 region. The amplicons were sequenced using the Illumina HiSeq platform. From the authors' description of their analysis: Synthetic template baselines were used to correct PCR bias computationally, reads within Hamming distance 2 were collapsed, and singletons that could not be merged were discarded. By aligning reads against IMGT, V, D and J genes, CDR3 length, and insertions or deletions at six rearrangement sites were assigned. Within each subset, clonotype counts were normalized to sorted cell number, after which true diversity and Gini coefficients were computed with the tcR R package. Repertoire sharing was quantified using the overlap coefficient calculated on TCRB nucleotide sequences. The source is immuneACCESS, and TCRdb retained only in-frame sequences with V and J called. Part of the clones is not carried over; for the studies checked, unresolved V genes explain less than half of this, and the remainder is unexplained. The V and J calls and clone size come from that table; D and trimming were worked out from the DNA. Recorded for this sample are about 140,000 clones; 6% to 7.5% of them occurred a single time. The ten biggest clones cover about 1.4% of the sample.

Each donor gave one peripheral blood draw, about 110 mL on average, collected into heparinised tubes. Using a panel that included CD45RO, CCR7, CD25, CD127, CD95 and CD27, naive, central memory, regulatory and stem cell-like memory CD4+ T cells were sorted on a BD FACSAria II. Purity was above 95% for every sorted population. PBMCs were isolated immediately by Lymphoprep density gradient centrifugation and stained directly without culture. To minimize batch effects, samples were stained and sorted in pairs, one healthy donor with one patient per experiment. Input material: central memory CD4+ T cells from blood. The rearranged segments are TRBV6-5 and TRBJ2-5; the D gene lacks a confident call. The TCR originated in a woman in her 30s in good health. The encoded CDR3 is CASSTDNQETQYF. The bases are TGTGCCAGCAGCACAGATAACCAAGAGACCCAGTACTTC.